Sequencing of this TCR beta chain was carried out in a study of CD8+ T cells in alopecia areata. Broader study findings: For lesional scalp, especially alopecia totalis/universalis, clonality was higher than in normal scalp.

Extracted RNA was reverse transcribed, and the resulting cDNA served as sequencing template. The repertoire was sequenced with immunoSEQ multiplex PCR; TCRdb's copy has only in-frame clones and lacks some. Altogether tens of thousands of clones are present, about 53% being singletons, with the ten largest covering roughly 5.6%. This clone was recorded many times. What it recognizes is unknown. V was clipped by 6 bases and J by 2 bases, with 17 bases between them. The length of the CDR3 is 15 residues. Germline values: CDR1 MDHEN, CDR2 SYDVKM. The chain employs TRBV28 and TRBJ2-7; the D is unclear. This receptor was taken from a human donor with alopecia areata. Material for sequencing was NKG2D-high CD8+ T cells sorted from blood. CDR3: CASSPMAASPYEQYF. The CDR3 DNA follows: TGTGCCAGCAGCCCCATGGCAGCAAGTCCCTACGAGCAGTACTTC.